The 14 T cell receptor beta chains given below trace back to one sample, sequenced in a study of cytomegalovirus exposure and HLA in healthy donors. With 60 Vbeta and 13 Jbeta primers, the PCR was carried out. Produced via immunoSEQ multiplex PCR; TCRdb's table is partial and in-frame only. Of 150,000 to 200,000 clones listed, around three quarters are singletons. Sequencing was done on a sample of PBMCs. Source of these receptors: a woman between 40 and 50 years old in good health and CMV-seronegative.

The V call is TRBV2, the J call TRBJ1-1, with D possibly matching TRBD1 (5 bases). Trimming shortened V by 2 bases and J by 3 bases, and 10 bases separated the two germline ends. This CDR3 has 14 amino acids. Germline V gene data show CDR1 as SNHLY and CDR2 as FYNNEI. CDR3 nucleotide sequence: TGTGCCAGCAGTGAACAGGGAAGGGACACTGAAGCTTTCTTT. Its translation: CASSEQGRDTEAFF.

The CDR3 sequence: CASSHLQGYNEQFF. In DNA form, the CDR3 reads TGTGCCAGCAGCCACCTCCAGGGCTATAATGAGCAGTTCTTC. The rearrangement links TRBV7-3 to TRBJ2-1, with D maybe TRBD1 (5 bases). The CDR3 runs 14 residues. Germline CDR1 and CDR2: SGHTA and FQGTGA. The V end lost 5 bases, the J end lost 7 bases, and 15 bases lay between the germline ends.

This chain links TRBV27 with TRBJ2-1; the D gene is possibly TRBD2 (6 bases). The germline V and J ends were trimmed by 3 bases and 2 bases, with 11 bases remaining between them. Germline CDR1 MNHEY, CDR2 SMNVEV (reference sequence). The CDR3 consists of 15 residues. In DNA, the CDR3 is TGTGCCAGCAGTTTTGGGACTCCCACCTACAATGAGCAGTTCTTC. This gives the protein CASSFGTPTYNEQFF.

The chain uses TRBV7-7 and TRBJ2-2; D not certain. This CDR3 has 16 amino acids. From germline, CDR1 is SSHAT and CDR2 FNYEAQ (reference sequence). Trimming stripped 5 bases from V and 0 bases from J, with 13 bases between. The CDR3 reads CASSLRVAPNTGELFF. CDR3 coding DNA: TGTGCCAGCAGCCTCCGGGTAGCCCCGAACACCGGGGAGCTGTTTTTT.

The chain recombines TRBV18 with TRBJ2-7; TRBD2 aligns across 9 bases. Trimming removed 4 bases from V and 4 bases from J; junction bases left unmatched: 5. CDR3 size: 14 residues. Per germline, CDR1 KGHSH and CDR2 LQKENI. The CDR3 DNA reads TGTGCCAGCTCACTACCTAGCGGGGTTTACGAGCAGTACTTC. Amino acid sequence: CASSLPSGVYEQYF.

The rearrangement links TRBV2 to TRBJ2-5; no firm D call. The DNA end favors TRBJ2-7, so the J call may be wrong. Germline assignment: CDR1 SNHLY and CDR2 FYNNEI. The CDR3 is 17 residues long. The CDR3 protein is CASSEALRPHLPYEQYF. The CDR3 nucleotides are TGTGCCAGCAGTGAAGCGCTTCGTCCTCATTTACCCTACGAGCAGTACTTC.

The chain joins TRBV2 to TRBJ1-2, with a possible D match to TRBD1 (5 bases). Per germline, CDR1 SNHLY and CDR2 FYNNEI. This CDR3 comprises 11 residues. V was pared by 8 bases and J by 5 bases, with 9 bases between. CDR3 nucleotides: TGTGCCAGCTTCGGGGGGTATGGCTACACCTTC. This sequence encodes CASFGGYGYTF.

The chain combines TRBV28 with TRBJ2-5; D perhaps matches TRBD2 (6 bases). The CDR3 spans 14 residues. V lost 5 bases to trimming and J lost 9 bases, with 19 bases between them. Germline V gene lookup returns CDR1 MDHEN and CDR2 SYDVKM. The CDR3 sequence: CASSIPTSGKAQYF. For the CDR3, the DNA is TGTGCCAGCAGTATTCCGACTAGTGGGAAGGCCCAGTACTTC. The variable domain in full, with the rest retrieved from reference TRBV28 and TRBJ2-5, is DVKVTQSSRYLVKRTGEKVFLECVQDMDHENMFWYRQDPGLGLRLIYFSYDVKMKEKGDIPEGYSVSREKKERFSLILESASTNQTSMYLCASSIPTSGKAQYFGPGTRLLVL.

In DNA form, the CDR3 reads TGCGCCAGTGAACAGGGATTTACCTACGAGCAGTACTTC. Translated, it gives CASEQGFTYEQYF. The rearrangement uses TRBV10-2 and TRBJ2-5; tentatively, D is TRBD1 (6 bases). The DNA matches TRBJ2-7 better at its end, which makes the J call doubtful. CDR3 length: 13 amino acids. The germline CDR1 and CDR2 sequences are WSHSY and SAAADI.

Note on this clone: Different DNA sequences within this sample yield the same CDR3. The chain employs TRBV5-1 and TRBJ1-1, with D possibly being TRBD1 (5 bases). Germline lookup yields CDR1 SGHRS and CDR2 YFSETQ. V lost 4 bases and J 1 base, leaving 11 bases between the germline ends. This CDR3 comprises 14 residues. In DNA, the CDR3 is TGCGCCAGCAGCCCTACAGGCCAGAACACTGAAGCTTTCTTT. It encodes CASSPTGQNTEAFF.

The gene calls are TRBV7-9 and TRBJ1-2, with D possibly being TRBD1 (6 bases). The V end lost 5 bases, the J end lost 5 bases, and 12 bases lay between the germline ends. Germline assignment: CDR1 SEHNR and CDR2 FQNEAQ (reference sequence). The CDR3 runs to 13 residues. Here the CDR3 DNA reads TGTGCCAGCAGCCACGGACAGACGTATGGCTACACCTTC. Protein: CASSHGQTYGYTF.

The chain couples TRBV6-5 to TRBJ1-2, with a possible D match to TRBD1 (5 bases). Germline lookup yields CDR1 MNHEY and CDR2 SVGAGI. V lost 8 bases, J lost 5 bases, and 15 bases lay in between. This CDR3 has 13 amino acids. Written as DNA, the CDR3 is TGTGCCAGCCGGTCCGGCGGGGGGTATGGCTACACCTTC. Its translation is CASRSGGGYGYTF.

This clone was found a few times. The rearrangement joins TRBV4-2 to TRBJ1-1, with D unclear. The V end lost 4 bases, the J end lost 2 bases, and 11 bases lay between the germline ends. The germline V gene has CDR1 LGHNA and CDR2 YNFKEQ. The CDR3 sequence is 14 residues long. The CDR3 spells CASSPQAANTEAFF. For the CDR3, the DNA is TGTGCCAGCAGCCCCCAAGCTGCTAACACTGAAGCTTTCTTT.

The sample holds a few counts of this clone. The chain links TRBV11-1 to TRBJ2-2; TRBD2 aligns across 7 bases. Germline CDR1 reads SGHAT; CDR2 reads FQDESV (reference sequence). CDR3 length equals 15 residues. V was pared by 2 bases and J by 5 bases, with 5 bases of the junction left unmatched. The DNA of the CDR3 is TGTGCCAGCAGCTTAAGGACTAGACATACCGGGGAGCTGTTTTTT. Residues: CASSLRTRHTGELFF.